The T cell receptor beta chain described here comes from a study of CD8 T cells in Susac syndrome. Reverse transcription of roughly 0.45 to 1 ug RNA used random hexamers. TCRdb reanalysed the immunoSEQ multiplex PCR reads using MiXCR and keeps one entry per CDR3 protein. This table holds approximately 190,000 distinct CDR3 sequences, under 97% found once. In germline, CDR1 is SGHTA, CDR2 FQGNSA. CDR3 length equals 16 residues. Trimming shortened V by 6 bases and J by 0 bases, and 12 bases separated the two germline ends. This TCR was sampled from a human donor with Susac syndrome. This chain connects TRBV7-2 to TRBJ2-6; unclear D gene. Sequences were obtained from CD4+ T cells from PBMCs. CDR3 region: CASRSMSVSGANVLTF. CDR3 sequence (DNA): TGTGCCAGCAGATCAATGTCGGTCTCTGGGGCCAACGTCCTGACTTTC. The variable domain in full, completed from reference TRBV7-2 and TRBJ2-6, reads GAGVSQSPSNKVTEKGKDVELRCDPISGHTALYWYRQSLGQGLEFLIYFQGNSAPDKSGLPSDRFSAERTGGSVSTLTIQRTQQEDSAVYLCASRSMSVSGANVLTFGAGSRLTVL.